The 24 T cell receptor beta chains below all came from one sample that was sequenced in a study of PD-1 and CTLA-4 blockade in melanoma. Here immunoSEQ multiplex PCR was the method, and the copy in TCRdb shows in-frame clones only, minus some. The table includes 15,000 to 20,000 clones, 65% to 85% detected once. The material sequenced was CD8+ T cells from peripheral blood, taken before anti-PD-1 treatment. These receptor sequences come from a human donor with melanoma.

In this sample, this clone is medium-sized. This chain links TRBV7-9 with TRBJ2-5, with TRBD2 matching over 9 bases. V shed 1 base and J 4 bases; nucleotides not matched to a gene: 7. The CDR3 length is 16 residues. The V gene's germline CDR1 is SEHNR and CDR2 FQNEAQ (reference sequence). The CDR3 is CASSLGRGSGGETQYF. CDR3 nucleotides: TGTGCCAGCAGCTTAGGCCGGGGTAGCGGGGGAGAGACCCAGTACTTC.

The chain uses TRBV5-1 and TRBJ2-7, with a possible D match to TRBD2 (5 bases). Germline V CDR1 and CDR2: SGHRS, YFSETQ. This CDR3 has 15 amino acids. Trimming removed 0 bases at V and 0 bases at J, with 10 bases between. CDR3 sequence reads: CASSLVSGASYEQYF. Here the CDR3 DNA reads TGCGCCAGCAGCTTGGTCAGCGGAGCCTCCTACGAGCAGTACTTC.

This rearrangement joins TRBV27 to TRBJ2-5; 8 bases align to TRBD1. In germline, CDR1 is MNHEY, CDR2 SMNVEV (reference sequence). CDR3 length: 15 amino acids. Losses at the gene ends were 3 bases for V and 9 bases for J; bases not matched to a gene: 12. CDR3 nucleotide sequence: TGTGCCAGCAGTTTGCACGGACAGGGTGGTGGGGCCCAGTACTTC. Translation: CASSLHGQGGGAQYF.

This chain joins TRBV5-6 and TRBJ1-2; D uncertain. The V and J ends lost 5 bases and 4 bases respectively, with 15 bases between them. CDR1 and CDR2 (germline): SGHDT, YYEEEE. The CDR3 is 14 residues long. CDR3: CASREPGTLYGYTF. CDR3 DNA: TGTGCCAGCAGGGAACCGGGAACTCTCTATGGCTACACCTTC.

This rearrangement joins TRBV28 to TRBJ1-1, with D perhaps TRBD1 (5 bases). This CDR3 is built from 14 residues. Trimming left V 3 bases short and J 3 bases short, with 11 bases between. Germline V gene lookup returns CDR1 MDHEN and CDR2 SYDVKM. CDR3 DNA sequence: TGTGCCAGCAGTTTCTTGGGGGAATACACTGAAGCTTTCTTT. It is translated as CASSFLGEYTEAFF.

CDR3 DNA sequence: TGTGCCACCAGCAGTTCCTTCGAAGCAGATACGCAGTATTTT. As protein: CATSSSFEADTQYF. The V and J genes are TRBV15 and TRBJ2-3; D ambiguous. There are 14 residues in the CDR3. Per germline, CDR1 LNHNV and CDR2 YYDKDF (reference sequence). With 3 bases removed from V and 4 bases from J, the gap between germline ends came to 11 bases.

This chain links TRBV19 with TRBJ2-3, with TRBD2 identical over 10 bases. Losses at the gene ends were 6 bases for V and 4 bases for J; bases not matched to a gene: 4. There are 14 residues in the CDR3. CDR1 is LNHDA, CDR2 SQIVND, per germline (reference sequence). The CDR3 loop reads CASRAGGRPDTQYF. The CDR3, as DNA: TGTGCCAGTAGAGCGGGAGGGCGTCCAGATACGCAGTATTTT.

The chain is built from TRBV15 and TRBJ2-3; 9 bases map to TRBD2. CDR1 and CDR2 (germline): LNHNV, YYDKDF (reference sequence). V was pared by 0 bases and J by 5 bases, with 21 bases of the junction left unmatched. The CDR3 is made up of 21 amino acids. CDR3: CATSRDGLAGRHLVFLDTQYF. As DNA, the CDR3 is TGTGCCACCAGCAGAGATGGGCTAGCGGGAAGACACCTAGTATTCTTAGATACGCAGTATTTT.

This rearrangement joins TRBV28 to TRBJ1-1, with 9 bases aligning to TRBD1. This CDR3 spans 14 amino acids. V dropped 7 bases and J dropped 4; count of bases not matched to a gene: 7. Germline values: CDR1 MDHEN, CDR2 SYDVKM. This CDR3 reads CASTQGQGPTEAFF. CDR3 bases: TGTGCCAGCACCCAGGGACAGGGCCCCACTGAAGCTTTCTTT.

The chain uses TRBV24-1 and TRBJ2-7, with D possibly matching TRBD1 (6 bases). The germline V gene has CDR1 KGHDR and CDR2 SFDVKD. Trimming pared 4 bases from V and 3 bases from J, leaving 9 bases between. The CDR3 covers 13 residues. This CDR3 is CATSDHRDYEQYF. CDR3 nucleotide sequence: TGTGCCACCAGTGACCACAGGGACTACGAGCAGTACTTC.

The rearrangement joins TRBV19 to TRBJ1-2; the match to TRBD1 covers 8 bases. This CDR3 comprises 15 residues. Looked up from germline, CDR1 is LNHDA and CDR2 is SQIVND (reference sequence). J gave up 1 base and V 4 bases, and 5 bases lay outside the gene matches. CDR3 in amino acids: CASSTKDRVNYGYTF. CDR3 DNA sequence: TGTGCCAGTAGTACCAAGGACAGGGTTAACTATGGCTACACCTTC.

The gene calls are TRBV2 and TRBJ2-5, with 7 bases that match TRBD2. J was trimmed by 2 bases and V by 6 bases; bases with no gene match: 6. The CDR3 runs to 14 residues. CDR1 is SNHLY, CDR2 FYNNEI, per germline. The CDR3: CASSDPSGQETQYF. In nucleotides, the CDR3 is TGTGCCAGCAGCGATCCTAGCGGACAAGAGACCCAGTACTTC.

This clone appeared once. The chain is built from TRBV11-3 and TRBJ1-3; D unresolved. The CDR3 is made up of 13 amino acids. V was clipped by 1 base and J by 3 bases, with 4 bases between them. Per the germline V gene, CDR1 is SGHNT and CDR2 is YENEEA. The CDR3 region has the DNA TGTGCCAGCAGCTTAGGGTATGGAAACACCATATATTTT. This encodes CASSLGYGNTIYF.

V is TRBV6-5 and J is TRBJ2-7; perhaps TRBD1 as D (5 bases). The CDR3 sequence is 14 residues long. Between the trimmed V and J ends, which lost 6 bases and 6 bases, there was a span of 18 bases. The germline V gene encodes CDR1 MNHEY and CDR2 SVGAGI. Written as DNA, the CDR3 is TGTGCCAGCAGCTCAGACAGACTTGGAATCGAGCAGTACTTC. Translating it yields CASSSDRLGIEQYF.

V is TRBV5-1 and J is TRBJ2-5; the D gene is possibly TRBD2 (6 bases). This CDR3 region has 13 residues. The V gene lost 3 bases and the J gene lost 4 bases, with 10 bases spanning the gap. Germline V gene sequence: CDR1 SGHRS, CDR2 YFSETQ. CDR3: CASSWLGGETQYF. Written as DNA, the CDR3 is TGCGCCAGCAGCTGGCTGGGGGGAGAGACCCAGTACTTC.

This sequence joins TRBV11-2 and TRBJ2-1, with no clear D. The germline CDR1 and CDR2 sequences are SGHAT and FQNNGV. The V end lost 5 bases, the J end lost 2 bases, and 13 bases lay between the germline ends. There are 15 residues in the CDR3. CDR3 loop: CASSLSAVAYNEQFF. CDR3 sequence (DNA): TGTGCCAGCAGCCTGTCGGCGGTCGCCTACAATGAGCAGTTCTTC.

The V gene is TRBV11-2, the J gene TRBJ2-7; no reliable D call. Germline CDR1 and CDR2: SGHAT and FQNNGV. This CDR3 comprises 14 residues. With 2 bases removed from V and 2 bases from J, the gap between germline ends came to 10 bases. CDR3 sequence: CASSLPGRTYEQYF. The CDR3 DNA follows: TGTGCCAGCAGCTTACCCGGACGGACCTACGAGCAGTACTTC.

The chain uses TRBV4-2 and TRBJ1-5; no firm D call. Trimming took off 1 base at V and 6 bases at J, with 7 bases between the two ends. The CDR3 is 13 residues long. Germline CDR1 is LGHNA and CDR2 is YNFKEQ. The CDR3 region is CASSQGAGQPQHF. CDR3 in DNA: TGTGCCAGCAGCCAAGGGGCCGGTCAGCCCCAGCATTTT.

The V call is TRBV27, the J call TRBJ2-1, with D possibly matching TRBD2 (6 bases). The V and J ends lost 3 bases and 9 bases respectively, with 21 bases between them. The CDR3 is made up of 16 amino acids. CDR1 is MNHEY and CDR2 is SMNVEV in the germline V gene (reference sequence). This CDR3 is CASSLHGGLELPEQFF. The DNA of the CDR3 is TGTGCCAGCAGTTTGCACGGGGGTCTTGAGCTTCCTGAGCAGTTCTTC.

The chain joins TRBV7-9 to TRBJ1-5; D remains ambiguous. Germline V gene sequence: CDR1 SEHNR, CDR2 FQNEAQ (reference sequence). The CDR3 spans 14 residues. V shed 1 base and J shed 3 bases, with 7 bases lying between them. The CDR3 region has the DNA TGTGCCAGCAGCTTAGAAGTCAACAATCAGCCCCAGCATTTT. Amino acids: CASSLEVNNQPQHF.

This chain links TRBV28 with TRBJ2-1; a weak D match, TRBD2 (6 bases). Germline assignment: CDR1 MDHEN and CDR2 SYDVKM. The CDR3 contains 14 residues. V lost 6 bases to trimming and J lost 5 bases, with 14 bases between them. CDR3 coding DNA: TGTGCCAGCAGCACGGGGACTCGACACAATGAGCAGTTCTTC. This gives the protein CASSTGTRHNEQFF.

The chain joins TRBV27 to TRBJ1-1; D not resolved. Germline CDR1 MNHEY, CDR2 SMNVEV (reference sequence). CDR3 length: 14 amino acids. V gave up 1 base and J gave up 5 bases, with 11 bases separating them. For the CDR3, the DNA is TGTGCCAGCAGTTTATTCCCAGGTCGGACTGAAGCTTTCTTT. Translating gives CASSLFPGRTEAFF.

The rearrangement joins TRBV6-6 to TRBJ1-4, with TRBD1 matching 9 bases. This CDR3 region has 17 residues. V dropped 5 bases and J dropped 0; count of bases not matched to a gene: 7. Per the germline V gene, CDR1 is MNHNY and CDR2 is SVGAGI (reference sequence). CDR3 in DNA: TGTGCCAGCAGTCGGGACAGGGTAGATGCAACTAATGAAAAACTGTTTTTT. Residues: CASSRDRVDATNEKLFF.

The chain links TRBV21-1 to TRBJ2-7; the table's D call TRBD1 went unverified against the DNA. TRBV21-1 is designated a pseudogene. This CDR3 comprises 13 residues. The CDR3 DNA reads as TGTGCCAGCACCCGGACAGGAGCCTACGAGCAGTACTTC. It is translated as CASTRTGAYEQYF.